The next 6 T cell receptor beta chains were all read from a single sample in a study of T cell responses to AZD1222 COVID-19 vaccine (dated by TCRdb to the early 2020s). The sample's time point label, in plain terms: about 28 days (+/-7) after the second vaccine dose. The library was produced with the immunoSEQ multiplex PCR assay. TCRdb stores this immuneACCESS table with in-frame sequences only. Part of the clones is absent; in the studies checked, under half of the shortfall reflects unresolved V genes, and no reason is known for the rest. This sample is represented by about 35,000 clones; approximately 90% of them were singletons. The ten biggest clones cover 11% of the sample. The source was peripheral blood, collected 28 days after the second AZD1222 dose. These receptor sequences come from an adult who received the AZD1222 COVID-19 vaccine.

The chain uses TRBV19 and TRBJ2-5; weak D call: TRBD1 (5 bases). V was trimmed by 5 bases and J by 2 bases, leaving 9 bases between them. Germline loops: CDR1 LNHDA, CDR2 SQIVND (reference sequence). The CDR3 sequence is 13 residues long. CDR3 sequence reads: CASSFQGQETQYF. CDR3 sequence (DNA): TGTGCCAGTAGTTTCCAGGGACAAGAGACCCAGTACTTC.

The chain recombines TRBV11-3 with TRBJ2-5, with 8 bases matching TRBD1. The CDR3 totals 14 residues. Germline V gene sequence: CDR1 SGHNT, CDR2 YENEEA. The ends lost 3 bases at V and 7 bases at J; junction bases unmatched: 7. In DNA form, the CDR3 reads TGTGCCAGCAGCTTCTCCTCGGACAGGGCGACCCAGTACTTC. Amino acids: CASSFSSDRATQYF. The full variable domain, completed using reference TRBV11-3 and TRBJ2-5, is EAGVVQSPRYKIIEKKQPVAFWCNPISGHNTLYWYLQNLGQGPELLIRYENEEAVDDSQLPKDRFSAERLKGVDSTLKIQPAELGDSAVYLCASSFSSDRATQYFGPGTRLLVL.

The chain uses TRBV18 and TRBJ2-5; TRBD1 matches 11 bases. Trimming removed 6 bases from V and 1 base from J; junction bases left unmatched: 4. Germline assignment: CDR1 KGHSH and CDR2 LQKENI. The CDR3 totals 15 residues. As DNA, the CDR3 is TGTGCCAGCTCGCAAGGGACAGGGGGCCAAGAGACCCAGTACTTC. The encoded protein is CASSQGTGGQETQYF.

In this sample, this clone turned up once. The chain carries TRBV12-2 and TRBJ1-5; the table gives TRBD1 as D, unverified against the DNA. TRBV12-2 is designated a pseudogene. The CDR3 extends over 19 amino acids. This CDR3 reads CASRARTGGRRGVSQPQHF. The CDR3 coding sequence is TGTGCAAGTCGCGCGCGGACAGGGGGACGCCGTGGGGTAAGTCAGCCCCAGCATTTT.

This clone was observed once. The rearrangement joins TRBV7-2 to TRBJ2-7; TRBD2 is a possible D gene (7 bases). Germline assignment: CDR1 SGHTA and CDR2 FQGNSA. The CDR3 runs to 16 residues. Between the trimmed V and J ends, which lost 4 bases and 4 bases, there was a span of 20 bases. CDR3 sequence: CASSSGWAGALYEQYF. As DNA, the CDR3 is TGTGCCAGCAGCTCTGGATGGGCGGGGGCCCTGTACGAGCAGTACTTC.

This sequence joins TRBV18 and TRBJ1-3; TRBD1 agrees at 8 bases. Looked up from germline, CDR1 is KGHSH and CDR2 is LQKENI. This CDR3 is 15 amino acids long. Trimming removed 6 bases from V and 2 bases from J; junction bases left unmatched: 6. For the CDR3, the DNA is TGTGCCAGCTCGCACCCAGGGGGCACTGGAAACACCATATATTTT. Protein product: CASSHPGGTGNTIYF.